This T cell receptor beta chain stems from a study of identical twins. MiXCR, run by TCRdb on the 5' RACE reads, gives a single entry per CDR3 protein. This table holds fewer than 350,000 distinct CDR3 sequences, about 8.1% found once. V lost 4 bases and J 2 bases, leaving 11 bases between the germline ends. CDR1 is MGHRA, CDR2 YSYEKL, per germline. There are 14 residues in the CDR3. These records were also assigned to another study, of yellow fever vaccine responses in identical twins.

V gene TRBV4-1 combines with J gene TRBJ2-5; possible D gene TRBD1, 6 bases. Sequencing was performed on memory (CD45RO+) T cells sorted from blood. The clonotype comes from a woman under 30 in good health. The CDR3 region has the DNA TGCGCCAGCAGCCCCGGGACAAAACAAGAGACCCAGTACTTC. This gives the protein CASSPGTKQETQYF.